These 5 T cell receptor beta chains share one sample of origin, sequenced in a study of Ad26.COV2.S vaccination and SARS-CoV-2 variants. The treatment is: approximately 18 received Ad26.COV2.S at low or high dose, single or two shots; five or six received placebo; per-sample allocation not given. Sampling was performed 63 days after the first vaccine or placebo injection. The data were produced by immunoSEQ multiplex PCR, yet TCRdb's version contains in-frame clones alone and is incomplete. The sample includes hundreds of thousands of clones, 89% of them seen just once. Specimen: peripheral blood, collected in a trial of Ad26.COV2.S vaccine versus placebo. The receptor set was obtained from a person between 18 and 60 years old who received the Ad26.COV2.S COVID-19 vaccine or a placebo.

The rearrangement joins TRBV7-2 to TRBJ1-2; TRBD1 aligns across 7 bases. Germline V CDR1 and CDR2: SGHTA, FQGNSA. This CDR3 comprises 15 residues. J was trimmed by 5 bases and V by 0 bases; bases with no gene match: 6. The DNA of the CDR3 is TGTGCCAGCAGCTTAGCGCAGGGGGGGGCTTATGGCTACACCTTC. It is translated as CASSLAQGGAYGYTF.

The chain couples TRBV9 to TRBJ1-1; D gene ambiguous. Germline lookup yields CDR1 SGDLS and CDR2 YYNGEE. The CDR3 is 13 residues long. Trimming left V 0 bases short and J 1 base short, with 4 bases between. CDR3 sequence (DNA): TGTGCCAGCAGCGTAGCCCCGAACACTGAAGCTTTCTTT. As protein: CASSVAPNTEAFF.

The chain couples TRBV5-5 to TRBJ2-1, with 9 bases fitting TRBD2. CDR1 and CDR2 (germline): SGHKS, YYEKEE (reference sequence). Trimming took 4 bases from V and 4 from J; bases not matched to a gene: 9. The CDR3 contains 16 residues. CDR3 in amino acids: CASSRTSAATYNEQFF. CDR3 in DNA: TGTGCCAGCAGCCGGACTAGCGCGGCTACATACAATGAGCAGTTCTTC.

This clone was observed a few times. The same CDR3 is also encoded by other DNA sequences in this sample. CDR3 nucleotides: TGTGCCAGCAGCTTCTCTAACTATGGCTACACCTTC. Encoded protein: CASSFSNYGYTF. This chain connects TRBV7-2 to TRBJ1-2; D gene ambiguous. The V gene lost 3 bases and the J gene lost 0 bases, with 2 bases spanning the gap. Germline V CDR1 and CDR2: SGHTA, FQGNSA. This CDR3 comprises 12 residues. Looking up the rest from reference TRBV7-2 and TRBJ1-2 gives the full variable domain: GAGVSQSPSNKVTEKGKDVELRCDPISGHTALYWYRQSLGQGLEFLIYFQGNSAPDKSGLPSDRFSAERTGGSVSTLTIQRTQQEDSAVYLCASSFSNYGYTFGSGTRLTVV.

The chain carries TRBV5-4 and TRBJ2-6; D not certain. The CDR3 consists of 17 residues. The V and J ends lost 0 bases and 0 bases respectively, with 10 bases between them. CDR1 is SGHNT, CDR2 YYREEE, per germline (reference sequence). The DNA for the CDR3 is TGTGCCAGCAGCTTGGGAGCAGCCCGCTCTGGGGCCAACGTCCTGACTTTC. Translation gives CASSLGAARSGANVLTF. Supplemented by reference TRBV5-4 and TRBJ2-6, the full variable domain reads ETGVTQSPTHLIKTRGQQVTLRCSSQSGHNTVSWYQQALGQGPQFIFQYYREEENGRGNFPPRFSGLQFPNYSSELNVNALELDDSALYLCASSLGAARSGANVLTFGAGSRLTVL.